Listed here are 5 T cell receptor beta chains from one sample, sequenced in a study of neurological immune-mediated disorders. TCRdb processed the 5' RACE reads anew with MiXCR; each CDR3 protein has one entry. Of about 44,000 distinct CDR3 sequences listed, 20% to 25% are singletons. Time point defined: technical triplicate 3. Sequencing was performed on PBMCs. All receptors come from a man aged 55 to 70 with HTLV-1-associated myelopathy (HAM/TSP).

The chain employs TRBV9 and TRBJ2-1; D remains ambiguous. V dropped 0 bases and J dropped 5 bases, with 12 bases sitting between them. The CDR3 loop spans 15 amino acids. CDR1 is SGDLS and CDR2 is YYNGEE in the germline V gene. The CDR3 region has the DNA TGTGCCAGCAGCGTAGATAGCCGACACGACAATGAGCAGTTCTTC. This codes for CASSVDSRHDNEQFF.

This clonotype came up many times. V gene TRBV27 combines with J gene TRBJ2-3; D unclear. The CDR3 is made up of 15 amino acids. Trimming pared 4 bases from V and 0 bases from J, leaving 11 bases between. CDR1 is MNHEY and CDR2 is SMNVEV in the germline V gene (reference sequence). The CDR3 DNA is TGTGCCAGCAGTTCTAGGCCTACAAGCACAGATACGCAGTATTTT. It encodes CASSSRPTSTDTQYF.

In its sample, this clonotype was seen many times. V is TRBV5-6 and J is TRBJ2-7; 8 nucleotides agree with TRBD2. Germline CDR1 reads SGHDT; CDR2 reads YYEEEE. There are 14 residues in the CDR3. The J segment lost 1 base and the V segment lost 6 bases, leaving 6 bases of the junction unmatched. Here the CDR3 DNA reads TGTGCCAGCACCTTACGGGAGGGATCCTACGAGCAGTACTTC. Translating gives CASTLREGSYEQYF.

Note on this clonotype: The CDR3 does not close with the conserved phenylalanine or tryptophan, likely indicating a read error. The genes are TRBV12-3 or TRBV12-4 and TRBJ2-5; D gene uncertain. Trimming took 3 bases from V and 5 from J, leaving 13 bases between them. CDR3 length: 14 residues. The CDR3 here is CASSFGSAKETQYS. DNA for the CDR3: TGTGCCAGCAGTTTCGGGTCAGCGAAGGAGACCCAGTACTCC.

CDR3 in amino acids: CATSRGGGRALGAYNEQFF. As DNA, the CDR3 is TGTGCCACCAGCAGAGGAGGCGGGAGGGCTTTAGGGGCCTACAATGAGCAGTTCTTC. The chain links TRBV15 to TRBJ2-1, with TRBD2 matching 9 bases. The CDR3 is 19 amino acids. V was pared by 1 base and J by 2 bases, with 12 bases of the junction left unmatched. Germline V CDR1 and CDR2: LNHNV, YYDKDF (reference sequence).